These 30 T cell receptor beta chains originate from one sample sequenced in a study of T cell repertoires in cytomegalovirus infection. TCRdb re-derived calls from the reads in MiXCR, one entry per CDR3 protein. The sample gives around 750,000 distinct CDR3 sequences, around a third of which show up once; around 12% is in the top ten. Their recognized antigens are unknown. The material sequenced was cultured CD8+ T cells from PBMCs, taken from culture after CMV antigen stimulation. The receptors stem from a human donor in good health (CMV status not recorded). Some clones in this sample may be carry-over from other donors' samples.

In this sample, this clonotype turned up a few times. The chain couples TRBV5-1 to TRBJ1-1; 11 bases line up with TRBD1. The trim removed 4 bases at V and 13 bases at J, leaving 3 bases unmatched. CDR3 size: 11 residues. Germline CDR1 SGHRS, CDR2 YFSETQ. The CDR3 is CASSQGQGDFF. CDR3 coding DNA: TGCGCCAGCAGCCAGGGACAGGGGGATTTCTTT.

This sequence joins TRBV11-2 and TRBJ2-7; TRBD1 aligns across 7 bases. The germline V gene has CDR1 SGHAT and CDR2 FQNNGV. The ends lost 4 bases at V and 3 bases at J; junction bases unmatched: 12. The CDR3 is 16 amino acids. The CDR3 DNA is TGTGCCAGCAGCTCTTTAAACAGGGGTCCCCTCTACGAGCAGTACTTC. It translates to CASSSLNRGPLYEQYF.

V usage is TRBV27 and J usage is TRBJ1-4, with a possible D match to TRBD1 (5 bases). The V end lost 6 bases, the J end lost 7 bases, and 9 bases lay between the germline ends. The CDR3 has 12 amino acids. The germline V gene encodes CDR1 MNHEY and CDR2 SMNVEV (reference sequence). The CDR3 protein is CASRQGVEKLFF. The CDR3, as DNA: TGTGCCAGCAGGCAAGGGGTTGAAAAACTGTTTTTT.

This clonotype turned up a few times. The rearrangement uses TRBV25-1 and TRBJ2-7; possible D gene TRBD1, 5 bases. With 1 base removed from V and 3 bases from J, the gap between germline ends came to 10 bases. This CDR3 spans 14 amino acids. Germline CDR1 reads MGHDK; CDR2 reads SYGVNS. Written as DNA, the CDR3 is TGTGCCAGCAGTGAATGGTATCAGGGCTACGAGCAGTACTTC. Its protein is CASSEWYQGYEQYF.

In this sample, this clonotype turned up a few times. V and J are TRBV6-5 and TRBJ2-1; 10 bases line up with TRBD1. The CDR3 spans 15 residues. The V gene's germline CDR1 is MNHEY and CDR2 SVGAGI. Trimming at V came to 6 bases and at J to 6 bases, leaving 8 bases not matched to a gene. The CDR3, as DNA: TGTGCCAGCAGCCTAGGACAGGGGGAGTTCAATGAGCAGTTCTTC. Protein: CASSLGQGEFNEQFF.

This clonotype was counted between two and nine times. J is TRBJ2-2 and V is TRBV2, with TRBD1 as a possible D gene (6 bases). The CDR3 spans 13 residues. V gave up 7 bases and J gave up 2 bases, with 8 bases separating them. Germline V gives CDR1 SNHLY, CDR2 FYNNEI. CDR3 residues: CASKTGNTGELFF. The CDR3, as DNA: TGTGCCAGCAAGACAGGCAACACCGGGGAGCTGTTTTTT.

This clonotype was recorded a few times. The DNA of the CDR3 is TGTGCCAGCAGCCCTGTCCAAGGGGCGGGAAGCACAGATACGCAGTATTTT. Translating gives CASSPVQGAGSTDTQYF. J is TRBJ2-3 and V is TRBV7-9, with D tentatively TRBD2 (6 bases). Between the trimmed V and J ends, which lost 5 bases and 0 bases, there was a span of 18 bases. CDR3 length: 17 amino acids. Per germline, CDR1 SEHNR and CDR2 FQNEAQ (reference sequence).

This clonotype turned up a few times. The rearrangement links TRBV6-1 to TRBJ2-7; unclear D gene. The V end was cut by 4 bases, the J end by 0 bases, with 10 bases between. Germline loops: CDR1 MNHNS, CDR2 SASEGT. The CDR3 covers 14 residues. CDR3 in amino acids: CASSVQADSYEQYF. CDR3 DNA sequence: TGTGCCAGCAGTGTCCAGGCTGACTCCTACGAGCAGTACTTC.

V gene TRBV4-1 combines with J gene TRBJ2-1; 9 bases line up with TRBD2. Per the germline V gene, CDR1 is MGHRA and CDR2 is YSYEKL. CDR3 length: 15 amino acids. The V and J ends lost 5 bases and 7 bases, in that order; junction bases with no gene match: 9. Written as DNA, the CDR3 is TGCGCCAGCAGCATCGGCGGGGGGGGGTGGAATGAGCAGTTCTTC. This codes for CASSIGGGGWNEQFF.

This clonotype was counted only a few times. The chain employs TRBV28 and TRBJ2-2; possible D gene TRBD1, 5 bases. The germline V gene has CDR1 MDHEN and CDR2 SYDVKM. Trimming shortened V by 3 bases and J by 6 bases, and 23 bases separated the two germline ends. CDR3 length equals 18 residues. The CDR3 DNA reads TGTGCCAGCAGTTTTCTGGTAGGGGCTCCTCAGTGGTCCGGGGAGCTGTTTTTT. Translating gives CASSFLVGAPQWSGELFF.

This clonotype was picked up a small number of times. The chain employs TRBV3-1 and TRBJ2-1; TRBD2 aligns across 10 bases. CDR3 size: 15 residues. J lost 9 bases, V lost 1 base, and 6 bases had no gene match. Germline lookup yields CDR1 LGHDT and CDR2 YNNKEL (reference sequence). The CDR3 protein is CASSQAERGGGEQFF. CDR3 DNA sequence: TGTGCCAGCAGCCAAGCAGAGCGGGGGGGCGGTGAGCAGTTCTTC.

The gene calls are TRBV27 and TRBJ2-4; 9 bases line up with TRBD1. Germline V gene sequence: CDR1 MNHEY, CDR2 SMNVEV (reference sequence). This CDR3 is 13 amino acids long. Trimming removed 6 bases from V and 6 bases from J; junction bases left unmatched: 3. The CDR3: CASRPGQGNIQYF. DNA for the CDR3: TGTGCCAGCAGGCCGGGACAGGGAAACATTCAGTACTTC.

The chain combines TRBV2 with TRBJ2-7; D ambiguous. V was shortened by 1 base and J by 3 bases, with 13 bases between the two germline ends. Per germline, CDR1 SNHLY and CDR2 FYNNEI. There are 15 residues in the CDR3. CDR3 in amino acids: CASSEEPAPGYEQYF. The CDR3 DNA sequence: TGTGCCAGCAGTGAAGAACCTGCCCCGGGCTACGAGCAGTACTTC.

This clonotype was seen many times. This sequence joins TRBV7-8 and TRBJ2-3; no reliable D call. Germline CDR1 is SGHVS and CDR2 is FQNEAQ. V was clipped by 1 base and J by 5 bases, with 4 bases between them. This CDR3 has 12 residues. For the CDR3, the DNA is TGTGCCAGCAGCTTAGTCGTAGATACGCAGTATTTT. Its protein product is CASSLVVDTQYF.

The chain combines TRBV6-6 with TRBJ1-5, with a possible D match to TRBD1 (5 bases). The CDR3 is 19 amino acids. Trimming cost V 6 bases and J 4 bases, with 28 bases left between them. Germline values: CDR1 MNHNY, CDR2 SVGAGI (reference sequence). CDR3 sequence: CASSYGRVGGRQLNQPQHF. The CDR3 region has the DNA TGTGCCAGCAGCTACGGACGGGTCGGGGGTCGTCAACTTAATCAGCCCCAGCATTTT.

V usage is TRBV7-6 and J usage is TRBJ1-1, with a tentative D call TRBD1 (5 bases). The V gene's germline CDR1 is SGHVS and CDR2 FNYEAQ. This CDR3 region has 13 residues. V shed 5 bases and J shed 5 bases, with 12 bases lying between them. This CDR3 reads CASSPMDKTEAFF. The CDR3 DNA follows: TGTGCCAGCAGCCCAATGGACAAGACTGAAGCTTTCTTT.

This clonotype came up a few times. The chain links TRBV10-2 to TRBJ1-1; possibly TRBD1 for D (6 bases). Germline loops: CDR1 WSHSY, CDR2 SAAADI. CDR3 length: 13 amino acids. V lost 9 bases to trimming and J lost 0 bases, with 11 bases between them. CDR3 loop: CASRQVMNTEAFF. The CDR3 DNA reads TGCGCCAGTAGACAGGTTATGAACACTGAAGCTTTCTTT.

The chain combines TRBV19 with TRBJ2-2; 7 bases match TRBD1. The trim removed 4 bases at V and 1 base at J, leaving 18 bases unmatched. Germline assignment: CDR1 LNHDA and CDR2 SQIVND (reference sequence). This CDR3 is 20 amino acids long. The CDR3 is CASSSLDRAAPSLNTGELFF. The CDR3, as DNA: TGTGCCAGTAGTAGCCTCGACAGGGCCGCCCCCTCATTGAACACCGGGGAGCTGTTTTTT.

This clonotype was counted at least ten times. This chain connects TRBV7-9 to TRBJ2-1, with D hard to call. The germline gives CDR1 SEHNR, CDR2 FQNEAQ (reference sequence). V was shortened by 5 bases and J by 6 bases, with 5 bases between the two germline ends. CDR3 length: 11 amino acids. The CDR3 coding sequence is TGTGCCAGCAGCCCTTCCAATGAGCAGTTCTTC. It is translated as CASSPSNEQFF.

The chain couples TRBV25-1 to TRBJ2-1, with D unclear. The CDR3 loop spans 16 amino acids. Germline CDR1 is MGHDK and CDR2 is SYGVNS. The V end was cut by 1 base, the J end by 0 bases, with 10 bases between. The CDR3 DNA reads as TGTGCCAGCAGTGAATTAAGGCGACCCTCCTACAATGAGCAGTTCTTC. As protein: CASSELRRPSYNEQFF.

The V and J genes are TRBV27 and TRBJ2-6, with D tentatively TRBD1 (5 bases). The CDR3 runs 15 residues. Germline V gene lookup returns CDR1 MNHEY and CDR2 SMNVEV (reference sequence). Trimming left V 6 bases short and J 0 bases short, with 9 bases between. The CDR3 loop reads CASSKGHSGANVLTF. For the CDR3, the DNA is TGTGCCAGCAGCAAAGGACACTCTGGGGCCAACGTCCTGACTTTC.

This clonotype was counted at least ten times. The J gene is TRBJ2-5, the V gene TRBV7-6; the D gene is possibly TRBD2 (6 bases). The CDR3 loop spans 14 amino acids. V lost 3 bases, J lost 0 bases, and 8 bases lay in between. CDR1 and CDR2 (germline): SGHVS, FNYEAQ. The CDR3 loop reads CASSLRGHQETQYF. CDR3 bases: TGTGCCAGCAGCTTGCGGGGCCACCAAGAGACCCAGTACTTC.

In this sample, this clonotype turned up a few times. The CDR3 loop reads CATPREEDYGYTF. The CDR3 DNA reads as TGTGCCACCCCCAGGGAAGAGGACTATGGCTACACCTTC. The chain is built from TRBV6-1 and TRBJ1-2; D may be TRBD1 (5 bases). This CDR3 is built from 13 residues. Trimming took 10 bases from V and 3 from J, leaving 15 bases between them. From germline, CDR1 is MNHNS and CDR2 SASEGT.

This clonotype was seen a few times. This chain joins TRBV7-9 and TRBJ2-1; tentatively, D is TRBD2 (6 bases). The germline CDR1 and CDR2 sequences are SEHNR and FQNEAQ (reference sequence). There are 18 residues in the CDR3. V was pared by 4 bases and J by 4 bases, with 23 bases between. The CDR3 DNA reads as TGTGCCAGCAGCTCGAAACAACCCGGGACTCGATCGTACAATGAGCAGTTCTTC. Translating it yields CASSSKQPGTRSYNEQFF.

The V call is TRBV24-1, the J call TRBJ2-1, with TRBD1 matching 12 bases. V was clipped by 9 bases and J by 7 bases; unmatched bases: 12. The germline V gene has CDR1 KGHDR and CDR2 SFDVKD. The CDR3 length is 16 residues. DNA for the CDR3: TGTGCCACCTCTTTTCCCGGGACAGGGGGCGCGAATGAGCAGTTCTTC. Its translation is CATSFPGTGGANEQFF.

This clonotype was observed at least ten times. J is TRBJ2-5 and V is TRBV7-2; weak D call: TRBD1 (6 bases). Germline CDR1 reads SGHTA; CDR2 reads FQGNSA. The CDR3 consists of 16 residues. V was clipped by 4 bases and J by 1 base, with 16 bases between them. The CDR3 protein is CASSSIRTDSQETQYF. CDR3 coding DNA: TGTGCCAGCAGCTCCATCAGGACGGACAGCCAAGAGACCCAGTACTTC.

This chain joins TRBV7-6 and TRBJ2-5, with D possibly TRBD1 on 5 matching bases. The CDR3 is 15 residues long. Germline V gene data show CDR1 as SGHVS and CDR2 as FNYEAQ. V lost 6 bases, J lost 1 base, and 15 bases lay in between. For the CDR3, the DNA is TGTGCCAGCAGGTATATCGACAGCCCCCAAGAGACCCAGTACTTC. Its translation is CASRYIDSPQETQYF.

The V and J genes are TRBV9 and TRBJ2-5, with D uncertain. The germline V and J ends were trimmed by 0 bases and 5 bases, with 14 bases remaining between them. The CDR3 is 15 amino acids. CDR1 and CDR2 (germline): SGDLS, YYNGEE. This CDR3 reads CASSVAGRLAETQYF. DNA for the CDR3: TGTGCCAGCAGCGTAGCCGGCAGATTAGCTGAGACCCAGTACTTC.

The genes are TRBV27 and TRBJ2-1; 8 bases are a match to TRBD1. The CDR3 totals 15 residues. CDR1 is MNHEY, CDR2 SMNVEV, per germline (reference sequence). V lost 4 bases, J lost 3 bases, and 5 bases stayed unmatched. The CDR3 DNA reads as TGTGCCAGCAGTTGGGGGACAGGATACTACAATGAGCAGTTCTTC. It encodes CASSWGTGYYNEQFF.

This clonotype was seen more than once but under ten times. This chain joins TRBV24-1 and TRBJ2-2; D is possibly TRBD1 or TRBD2 (5 bases each). The CDR3 has 16 amino acids. CDR1 and CDR2 (germline): KGHDR, SFDVKD. The V end was cut by 3 bases, the J end by 4 bases, with 14 bases between. CDR3 DNA sequence: TGTGCCACCAGTGATCGCCCCGGGACCCCCACCGGGGAGCTGTTTTTT. Its translation: CATSDRPGTPTGELFF.